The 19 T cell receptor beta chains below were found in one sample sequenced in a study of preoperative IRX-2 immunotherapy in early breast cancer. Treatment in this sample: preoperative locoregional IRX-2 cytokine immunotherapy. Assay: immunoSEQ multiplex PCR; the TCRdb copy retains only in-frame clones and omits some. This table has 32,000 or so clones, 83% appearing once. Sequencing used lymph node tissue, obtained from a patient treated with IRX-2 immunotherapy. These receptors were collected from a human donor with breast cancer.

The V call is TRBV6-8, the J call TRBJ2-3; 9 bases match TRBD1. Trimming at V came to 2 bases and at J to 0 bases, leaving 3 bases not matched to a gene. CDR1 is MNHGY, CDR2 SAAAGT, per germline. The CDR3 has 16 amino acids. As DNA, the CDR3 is TGTGCCAGCAGTTACCAGACAGGGGGAAGCACAGATACGCAGTATTTT. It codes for CASSYQTGGSTDTQYF.

CDR3 nucleotide sequence: TGCGCCAGCAGCCAGGGACTAGCGGGAGGGCCGGAAGAGACCCAGTACTTC. It specifies CASSQGLAGGPEETQYF. The V call is TRBV5-1, the J call TRBJ2-5, with 16 bases aligning to TRBD2. V lost 4 bases, J lost 3 bases, and 6 bases stayed unmatched. This CDR3 is built from 17 residues. The V gene's germline CDR1 is SGHRS and CDR2 YFSETQ.

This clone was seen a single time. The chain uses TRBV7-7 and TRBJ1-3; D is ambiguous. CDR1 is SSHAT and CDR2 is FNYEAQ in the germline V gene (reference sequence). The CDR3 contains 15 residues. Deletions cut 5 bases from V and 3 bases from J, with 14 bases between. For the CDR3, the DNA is TGTGCCAGCAGCCCGCGGGGTTCGGGTGGAAACACCATATATTTT. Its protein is CASSPRGSGGNTIYF.

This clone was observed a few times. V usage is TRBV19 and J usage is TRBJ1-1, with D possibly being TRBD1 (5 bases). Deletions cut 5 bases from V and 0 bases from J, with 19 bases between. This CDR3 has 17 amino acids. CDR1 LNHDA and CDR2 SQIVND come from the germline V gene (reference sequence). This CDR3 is CASSLSTPWDVNTEAFF. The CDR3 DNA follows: TGTGCCAGTAGTCTATCGACTCCCTGGGACGTGAACACTGAAGCTTTCTTT. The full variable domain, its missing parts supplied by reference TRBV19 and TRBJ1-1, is DGGITQSPKYLFRKEGQNVTLSCEQNLNHDAMYWYRQDPGQGLRLIYYSQIVNDFQKGDIAEGYSVSREKKESFPLTVTSAQKNPTAFYLCASSLSTPWDVNTEAFFGQGTRLTVV.

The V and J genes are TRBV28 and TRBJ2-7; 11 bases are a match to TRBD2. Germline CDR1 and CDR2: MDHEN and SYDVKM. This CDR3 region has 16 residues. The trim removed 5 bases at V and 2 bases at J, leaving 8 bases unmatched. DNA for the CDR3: TGTGCCAGCAGTGAGGGGGGGACTAGCGGAACCTACGAGCAGTACTTC. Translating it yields CASSEGGTSGTYEQYF.

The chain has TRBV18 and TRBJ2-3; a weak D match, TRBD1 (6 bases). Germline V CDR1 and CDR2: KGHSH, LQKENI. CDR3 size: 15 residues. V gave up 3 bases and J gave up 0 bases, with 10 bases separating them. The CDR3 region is CASSPTGSSTDTQYF. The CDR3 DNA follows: TGTGCCAGCTCACCCACAGGGAGCAGCACAGATACGCAGTATTTT.

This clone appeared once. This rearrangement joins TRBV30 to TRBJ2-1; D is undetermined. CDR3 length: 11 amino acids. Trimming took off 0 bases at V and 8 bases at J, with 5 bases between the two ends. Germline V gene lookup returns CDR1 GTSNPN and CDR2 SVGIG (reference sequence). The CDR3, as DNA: TGTGCCTGGAGTGTACTCGATGAGCAGTTCTTC. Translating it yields CAWSVLDEQFF.

For the CDR3, the DNA is TGTGCCACCAGCAGAGGGGGACAGGGGGCAGGCTATACGCAGTATTTT. As protein: CATSRGGQGAGYTQYF. The rearrangement links TRBV15 to TRBJ2-3; 12 nucleotides line up with TRBD1. CDR1 and CDR2 from the germline V gene are LNHNV and YYDKDF (reference sequence). The CDR3 sequence is 16 residues long. The V gene end was trimmed by 1 base and the J gene end by 7 bases; junction bases not matched to a gene: 6.

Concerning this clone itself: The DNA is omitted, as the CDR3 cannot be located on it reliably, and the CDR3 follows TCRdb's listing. The CDR3 reads CASSPYGYDYTF. The V gene is TRBV19, the J gene TRBJ1-2. Ends included, the CDR3 has 12 residues. The germline CDR1 and CDR2 sequences are LNHDA and SQIVND (reference sequence).

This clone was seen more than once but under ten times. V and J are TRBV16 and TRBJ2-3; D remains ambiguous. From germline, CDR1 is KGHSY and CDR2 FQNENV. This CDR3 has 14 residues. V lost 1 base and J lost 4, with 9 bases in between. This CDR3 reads CASSQFFGSDTQYF. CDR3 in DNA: TGTGCCAGCAGCCAATTCTTCGGGTCAGATACGCAGTATTTT.

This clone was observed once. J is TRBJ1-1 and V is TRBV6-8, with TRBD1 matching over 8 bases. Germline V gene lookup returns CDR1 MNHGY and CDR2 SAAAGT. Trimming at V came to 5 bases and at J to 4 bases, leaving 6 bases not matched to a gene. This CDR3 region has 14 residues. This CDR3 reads CASSRPTGVTEAFF. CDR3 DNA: TGTGCCAGCAGTCGCCCGACAGGGGTCACTGAAGCTTTCTTT.

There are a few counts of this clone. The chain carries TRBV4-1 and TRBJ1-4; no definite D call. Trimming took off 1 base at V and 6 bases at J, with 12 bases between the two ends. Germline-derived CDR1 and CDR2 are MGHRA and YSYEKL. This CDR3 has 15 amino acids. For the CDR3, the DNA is TGCGCCAGCAGCCAAGCTGTGGGGTGGGATGAAAAACTGTTTTTT. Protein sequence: CASSQAVGWDEKLFF.

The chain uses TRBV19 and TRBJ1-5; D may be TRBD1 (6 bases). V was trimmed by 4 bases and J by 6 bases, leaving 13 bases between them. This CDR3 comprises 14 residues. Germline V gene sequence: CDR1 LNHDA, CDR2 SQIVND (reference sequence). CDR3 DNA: TGTGCCAGTAGTAGTCGGGGGCCTGTTCAGCCCCAGCATTTT. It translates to CASSSRGPVQPQHF.

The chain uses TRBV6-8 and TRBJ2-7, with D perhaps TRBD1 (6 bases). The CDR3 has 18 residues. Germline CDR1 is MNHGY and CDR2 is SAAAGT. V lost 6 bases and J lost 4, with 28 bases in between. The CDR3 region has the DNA TGTGCCAGCAGGTACCCCAGGCTCCAGGACAGCTTCACGTACGAGCAGTACTTC. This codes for CASRYPRLQDSFTYEQYF.

DNA for the CDR3: TGTGCCAGAAAAGACGGTAGCGAGCAGTACTTC. Translated, it gives CARKDGSEQYF. The chain joins TRBV19 to TRBJ2-7, with D unresolved. Germline values: CDR1 LNHDA, CDR2 SQIVND (reference sequence). The V gene lost 9 bases and the J gene lost 6 bases, with 12 bases spanning the gap. The CDR3 sequence is 11 residues long.

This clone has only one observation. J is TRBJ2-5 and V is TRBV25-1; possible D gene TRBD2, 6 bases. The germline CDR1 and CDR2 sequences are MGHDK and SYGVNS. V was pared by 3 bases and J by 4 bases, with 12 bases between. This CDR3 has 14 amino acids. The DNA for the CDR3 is TGTGCCAGCAGTGATTTGGAGGGATTAGAGACCCAGTACTTC. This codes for CASSDLEGLETQYF. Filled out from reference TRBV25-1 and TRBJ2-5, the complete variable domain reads EADIYQTPRYLVIGTGKKITLECSQTMGHDKMYWYQQDPGMELHLIHYSYGVNSTEKGDLSSESTVSRIRTEHFPLTLESARPSHTSQYLCASSDLEGLETQYFGPGTRLLVL.

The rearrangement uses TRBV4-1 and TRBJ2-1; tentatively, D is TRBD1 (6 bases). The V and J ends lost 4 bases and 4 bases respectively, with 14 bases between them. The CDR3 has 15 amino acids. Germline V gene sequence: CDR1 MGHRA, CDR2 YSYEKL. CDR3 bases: TGCGCCAGCAGCCGGTCAGGGGAAAGGTACAATGAGCAGTTCTTC. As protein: CASSRSGERYNEQFF.

CDR3 sequence: CASTNSGNTIYF. The CDR3 DNA reads TGTGCCAGCACCAACTCTGGAAACACCATATATTTT. The V and J genes are TRBV28 and TRBJ1-3; D is unclear. There are 12 residues in the CDR3. Germline assignment: CDR1 MDHEN and CDR2 SYDVKM. Trimming removed 7 bases at V and 0 bases at J, with 4 bases between.

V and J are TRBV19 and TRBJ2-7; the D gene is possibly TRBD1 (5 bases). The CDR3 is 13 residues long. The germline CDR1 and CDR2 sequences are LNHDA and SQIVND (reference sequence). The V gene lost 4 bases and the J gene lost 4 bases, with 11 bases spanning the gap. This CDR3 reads CASSTTQGYEQYF. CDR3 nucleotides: TGTGCCAGTAGTACAACCCAGGGTTACGAGCAGTACTTC. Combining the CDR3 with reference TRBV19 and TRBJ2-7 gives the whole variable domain DGGITQSPKYLFRKEGQNVTLSCEQNLNHDAMYWYRQDPGQGLRLIYYSQIVNDFQKGDIAEGYSVSREKKESFPLTVTSAQKNPTAFYLCASSTTQGYEQYFGPGTRLTVT.